What follows describes a single T cell receptor beta chain. The data originate from a study of OX40 agonist ivuxolimab in advanced cancers. Study summary: One hepatocellular carcinoma and a couple of cutaneous melanoma patients partially responded.

Samples were taken at baseline and on day 1 of cycles 4 and 7. TCRdb's table, derived via immunoSEQ multiplex PCR, lists solely in-frame clones and lacks some. The profile shows nearly 85,000 clones, less than 85% of them singletons. This receptor was obtained from an adult with an advanced solid tumor such as melanoma, head and neck, liver or kidney cancer. Sequenced material: CD4+ or CD8+ T cells sorted from blood, taken in a trial of the OX40 agonist ivuxolimab.

CDR3: CASSVGMGAEETQYF. DNA for the CDR3: TGTGCCAGCAGCGTAGGAATGGGGGCGGAAGAGACCCAGTACTTC. The chain combines TRBV9 with TRBJ2-5; perhaps TRBD1 as D (6 bases). The V gene lost 0 bases and the J gene lost 3 bases, with 12 bases spanning the gap. The CDR3 sequence is 15 residues long. CDR1 SGDLS and CDR2 YYNGEE come from the germline V gene. Based on the CDR3 plus reference TRBV9 and TRBJ2-5, the full variable domain is DSGVTQTPKHLITATGQRVTLRCSPRSGDLSVYWYQQSLDQGLQFLIQYYNGEERAKGNILERFSAQQFPDLHSELNLSSLELGDSALYFCASSVGMGAEETQYFGPGTRLLVL.